The TCR beta chain under discussion was sequenced for a study of T cells after yellow fever vaccination (dated by TCRdb to about 2019). General notes on the study: The SMART-Seq v4 Ultra Low Input RNA kit was used to prepare libraries from fractions with low cell numbers. Bulk TCR alpha and beta repertoires were sequenced longitudinally to track T-cell clones before and after primary and booster YFV17D yellow fever vaccination. The cohort comprised two healthy male donors, one aged 18 to 29 and one aged 30 to 40 years. Bulk PBMC replicates and cell subsets were isolated from blood drawn at multiple timepoints before and after both primary and secondary immunization. What the work shows at the level of the full study, not this receptor alone: A small share of clonotypes occurred in both CD4 and CD8 compartments, likely arising from convergent recombination. Because abundant contaminating clonotypes from the bulk population could be contained in FACS-sorted repertoires, computational filtering was required. The study included only a couple of donors, which limits how far the findings can be generalized. Most clones expanded after primary vaccination were re-detected after the booster (almost 97% of CD4 and approximately 85% of CD8), suggesting broad memory maintenance. Compared with the primary T-cell response, the secondary T-cell response was faster but weaker, reaching its peak on day 5 rather than on day 15.

The trim is 4 bases for V and 8 bases for J, with a gap of 20 bases between the germline ends. Spanning cysteine to phenylalanine, the CDR3 consists of 14 amino acids. Left in the record is the CDR3 DNA by itself, 42 bases read in frame from the first base. CDR1 and CDR2, per the germline V gene (reference sequence), are DFQATT and SNEGSKA. Regarding this clonotype: There is no known antigen for this receptor. Qualities for individual bases were not recorded, and no much larger clone is one base off.

TCR cDNA was made using 5'RACE template switching, a step that added a universal primer site and unique molecular identifiers. Priming of cDNA synthesis was performed from both the TCR alpha and TCR beta constant segments. Library amplification involved two PCR steps, and the second step added sample barcodes and sequencing adapters. Sequencing of libraries was done on Illumina HiSeq 2500 (2x100 bp) or NovaSeq (2x150 bp). The original methods were these. MIGEC handled demultiplexing of reads and collapsing into UMI consensus sequences, while MiXCR performed V(D)J alignment. Vaccine-responding clonotypes were identified with edgeR using replicate PBMC samples, with FDR below 0.01 and a log2 fold change above 5 up to day 15 being required. CD4 or CD8 identity was assigned to each bulk clonotype according to whether the clonotype was present at higher abundance in the sequenced CD4 repertoire or the sequenced CD8 repertoire. The public reads were reprocessed in TCRdb via fastp at Q25 and MiXCR, keeping in-frame beta chains. Each entry is one CDR3 protein sequence, shown with its most common DNA and genes. TCRdb's processing, not the study's, gives the V and J calls here. This sample gives about 330,000 distinct CDR3 sequences in total; approximately 7% of them show up just once. The biggest ten clones account for 18% of the sample.

Reading the label with the study, this specimen's treatment or condition is: live attenuated yellow fever vaccine strain. At each blood-draw timepoint, two biological replicates of bulk PBMCs were collected. PBMCs were isolated from peripheral blood using a standard Ficoll-Paque protocol. RNA was extracted with TriZol from bulk PBMCs, CD4 and CD8 fractions, and dextramer-positive and dextramer-negative fractions. The V gene is TRBV20-1 and the J gene is TRBJ1-2; the D gene is not confidently resolved. The source of this sequence is a man aged 18 to 30 who received the YFV17D yellow fever vaccine. The sequencing here drew on PBMCs, taken approximately 40 days after the first yellow fever vaccination. The base sequence is TGCAGTGCTATGAGCACCCAGAGGGAGGAAGGCTACACCTTC. This encodes CSAMSTQREEGYTF.